These 9 T cell receptor beta chains were all obtained from the same sample, sequenced in a study of blood T cells in healthy people across ages. A J-beta primer mix and a sample-barcoded 5' primer were used in a second PCR of about 7 to 12 cycles. Each CDR3 protein is one row after TCRdb ran MiXCR on the 5' RACE reads. The data show more than 800,000 distinct CDR3 sequences, around 45% seen once. The material sequenced was blood. Source of these receptors: a woman aged 55-69 years in good health.

This clonotype has just a few counts. The chain employs TRBV3-1 and TRBJ2-5; 7 nucleotides agree with TRBD2. Gene TRBJ2-7 matches the end of the DNA better, so the J call may be wrong. The length of the CDR3 is 13 residues. Per germline, CDR1 LGHDT and CDR2 YNNKEL (reference sequence). CDR3 protein: CASSLRLAVEQYF. The DNA for the CDR3 is TGTGCCAGCAGCCTTCGACTAGCAGTCGAGCAGTACTTC.

The chain links TRBV12-3 or TRBV12-4 to TRBJ2-3, with a weak D call TRBD1 (7 bases). The CDR3 length is 15 residues. V was shortened by 2 bases and J by 5 bases, with 14 bases between the two germline ends. DNA for the CDR3: TGTGCCAGCAGTTTACAGGGGGGCAGGGAAGATACGCAGTATTTT. Amino acid sequence: CASSLQGGREDTQYF.

In this sample, this clonotype turned up many times. CDR3 sequence: CASSLGPPYPTDTQYF. CDR3 bases: TGTGCCAGCAGCTTAGGACCACCCTATCCCACAGATACGCAGTATTTT. This sequence joins TRBV7-2 and TRBJ2-3, with D unclear. The CDR3 is made up of 16 amino acids. CDR1 is SGHTA, CDR2 FQGNSA, per germline. The V end lost 1 base, the J end lost 2 bases, and 13 bases lay between the germline ends.

This clonotype was counted between two and nine times. The gene calls are TRBV20-1 and TRBJ2-6; 12 nucleotides line up with TRBD1. Germline CDR1 reads DFQATT; CDR2 reads SNEGSKA (reference sequence). This CDR3 is 17 amino acids long. J was trimmed by 0 bases and V by 3 bases; bases with no gene match: 3. CDR3 sequence: CSASGTGGISGANVLTF. CDR3 nucleotides: TGCAGTGCTAGCGGGACAGGGGGCATCTCTGGGGCCAACGTCCTGACTTTC.

Comments on this clonotype: Mismatch with germline at one junction end may stem from a read error. V usage is TRBV6-2 or TRBV6-3 and J usage is TRBJ2-4; TRBD2 matches 10 bases. The J call may be wrong; the DNA end is better matched by TRBJ2-7. CDR1 is MNHEY, CDR2 SVGEGT, per germline. The CDR3 sequence is 15 residues long. The CDR3 sequence is CVSSRFLAGAYEQYF. CDR3 DNA sequence: TGTGTCAGCAGCCGCTTCCTAGCGGGGGCCTACGAGCAGTACTTC.

This clonotype came up a few times. The chain employs TRBV14 and TRBJ2-1, with TRBD2 identical over 11 bases. Germline CDR1 and CDR2: SGHDN and FVKESK. CDR3 length: 17 residues. The trim removed 1 base at V and 7 bases at J, leaving 9 bases unmatched. CDR3: CASSQGPLIAGGNEQFF. The CDR3 nucleotides are TGTGCCAGCAGCCAAGGACCTTTGATAGCGGGAGGGAATGAGCAGTTCTTC.

This clonotype has just a few counts. This chain joins TRBV20-1 and TRBJ2-7; 7 bases line up with TRBD2. This CDR3 comprises 12 residues. From germline, CDR1 is DFQATT and CDR2 SNEGSKA (reference sequence). The junction had 0 bases not matched to a gene; V was cut back by 1 base and J by 3 bases. The CDR3 is CSARGGGYEQYF. CDR3 DNA: TGCAGTGCTAGAGGGGGGGGCTACGAGCAGTACTTC.

This clonotype was found many times. This chain joins TRBV5-1 and TRBJ2-3, with unresolved D. CDR3 length equals 11 residues. Per germline, CDR1 SGHRS and CDR2 YFSETQ. V dropped 5 bases and J dropped 7 bases, with 8 bases sitting between them. CDR3 nucleotide sequence: TGCGCCAGCAGAGACACTAATACGCAGTATTTT. Protein product: CASRDTNTQYF.

This clonotype appeared a few times. The chain joins TRBV7-2 to TRBJ1-6, with a possible D match to TRBD1 (6 bases). The V gene's germline CDR1 is SGHTA and CDR2 FQGNSA. Trimming removed 5 bases at V and 4 bases at J, with 21 bases between. The CDR3 is 18 amino acids. This CDR3 reads CASSMNRAGVAYNSPLHF. The CDR3 coding sequence is TGTGCCAGCAGCATGAATCGGGCAGGGGTCGCTTATAATTCACCCCTCCACTTT.